The clone carrying this T cell receptor (beta chain) was observed at least ten times. Its antigen remains unidentified. Trimming removed 2 bases from V and 2 bases from J, with 7 bases in between. The CDR3 loop spans 13 amino acids. Per germline, CDR1 SGHRS and CDR2 YFSETQ. TCRdb re-called the 5' RACE reads with MiXCR, one entry per CDR3 protein. The sample holds tens of thousands of distinct CDR3 sequences, 6% to 7.5% seen once. This entry comes from a study of T-cell memory formation after mild COVID-19. Study-level results: Mainly in CM and EM were contracting CD4+ clones; CD8+ were in EMRA.

V is TRBV5-1 and J is TRBJ2-5, with D possibly being TRBD2 (6 bases). The specimen sequenced was PBMCs or a T cell subset sorted from them (not recorded which). The sequence was obtained from an adult who had mild COVID-19 (a few samples of this study predate the infection). Cell type and time point are not known. The CDR3 protein is CASSFGTQETQYF. The CDR3 coding sequence is TGCGCCAGCAGCTTTGGGACTCAAGAGACCCAGTACTTC.